The next 16 T cell receptor beta chains were all read from a single sample in a study of blood T cell repertoires in COVID-19. The repertoire was sequenced with immunoSEQ multiplex PCR; TCRdb's copy has only in-frame clones and lacks some. The repertoire holds 150,000 to 200,000 clones, with approximately 90% as singletons. Material for sequencing was peripheral blood. These TCRs come from a man aged 18 to 29 with acute or convalescent COVID-19.

The V gene is TRBV29-1, the J gene TRBJ1-2, with 7 bases aligning to TRBD1. Trimming at V came to 6 bases and at J to 4 bases, leaving 20 bases not matched to a gene. The CDR3 runs 17 residues. Germline CDR1 SQVTM, CDR2 ANQGSEA. This CDR3 is CSVIKEGADTLFYGYTF. The CDR3 DNA sequence: TGCAGCGTAATTAAGGAGGGGGCTGACACCCTATTCTATGGCTACACCTTC.

The chain employs TRBV27 and TRBJ1-1, with D unresolved. Germline CDR1 reads MNHEY; CDR2 reads SMNVEV (reference sequence). With 2 bases removed from V and 2 bases from J, the gap between germline ends came to 9 bases. This CDR3 comprises 14 residues. CDR3 DNA: TGTGCCAGCAGTTTAGTGTCAGGAAACACTGAAGCTTTCTTT. It codes for CASSLVSGNTEAFF.

The gene calls are TRBV5-1 and TRBJ1-2; no definite D call. The germline V and J ends were trimmed by 0 bases and 8 bases, with 8 bases remaining between them. Germline assignment: CDR1 SGHRS and CDR2 YFSETQ. The CDR3 consists of 12 residues. The chain's CDR3 is CASSLADGGYTF. Written as DNA, the CDR3 is TGCGCCAGCAGCTTGGCCGACGGGGGCTACACCTTC.

The chain employs TRBV7-2 and TRBJ1-2; 8 positions match TRBD1. J lost 4 bases, V lost 4 bases, and 8 bases had no gene match. Germline V gene sequence: CDR1 SGHTA, CDR2 FQGNSA. The length of the CDR3 is 15 residues. DNA for the CDR3: TGTGCCAGCAGCTCCTCAGGGGGCGGTGGCTATGGCTACACCTTC. Residues: CASSSSGGGGYGYTF. The full variable domain, completed using reference TRBV7-2 and TRBJ1-2, is GAGVSQSPSNKVTEKGKDVELRCDPISGHTALYWYRQSLGQGLEFLIYFQGNSAPDKSGLPSDRFSAERTGGSVSTLTIQRTQQEDSAVYLCASSSSGGGGYGYTFGSGTRLTVV.

V usage is TRBV12-5 and J usage is TRBJ1-1; 9 nucleotides line up with TRBD1. CDR3 length equals 14 residues. V shed 6 bases, J shed 5 bases, and the junction held 7 bases outside the gene matches. Germline CDR1 is LGHNT and CDR2 is FRNRAP. CDR3 sequence: CASGYTGGRTEAFF. DNA for the CDR3: TGTGCTAGTGGCTACACAGGGGGCCGAACTGAAGCTTTCTTT.

The chain employs TRBV6-4 and TRBJ1-1, with D perhaps TRBD1 (6 bases). There are 14 residues in the CDR3. The germline V gene has CDR1 MRHNA and CDR2 SNTAGT. With 4 bases removed from V and 5 bases from J, the gap between germline ends came to 14 bases. The CDR3 here is CASSVRGARTEAFF. The CDR3 bases are TGTGCCAGCAGTGTACGGGGGGCGCGGACTGAAGCTTTCTTT.

The chain links TRBV30 to TRBJ1-4, with D uncertain. Germline values: CDR1 GTSNPN, CDR2 SVGIG (reference sequence). Trimming took 0 bases from V and 2 from J, leaving 10 bases between them. The CDR3 has 15 residues. The CDR3 DNA is TGTGCCTGGAGTGTACGGGAGGTCACTAATGAAAAACTGTTTTTT. Amino acids: CAWSVREVTNEKLFF.

The chain couples TRBV18 to TRBJ2-3, with 10 nucleotides matching TRBD1. The germline gives CDR1 KGHSH, CDR2 LQKENI. There are 16 residues in the CDR3. Trimming cost V 4 bases and J 3 bases; bases outside gene matches: 7. Written as DNA, the CDR3 is TGTGCCAGCTCACTTACGGGACAGGGGTCGACAGATACGCAGTATTTT. Encoded protein: CASSLTGQGSTDTQYF.

The chain uses TRBV6-6 and TRBJ2-7; possibly TRBD2 for D (5 bases). The CDR3 runs to 17 residues. CDR1 and CDR2 (germline): MNHNY, SVGAGI (reference sequence). The ends were cut back, 5 bases at V and 4 bases at J, with 24 bases in the middle. Here the CDR3 reads CASSRPSGIGSEYEQYF. Written as DNA, the CDR3 is TGTGCCAGCAGTCGCCCGTCGGGGATAGGGAGTGAGTACGAGCAGTACTTC.

The chain couples TRBV5-1 to TRBJ2-5; no definite D call. V gave up 3 bases and J gave up 1 base, with 7 bases separating them. The CDR3 is 13 residues long. Germline CDR1 is SGHRS and CDR2 is YFSETQ. This CDR3 is CASSSGPQETQYF. CDR3 DNA sequence: TGCGCCAGCAGCTCCGGTCCCCAAGAGACCCAGTACTTC.

This chain joins TRBV5-1 and TRBJ2-5, with D tentatively TRBD1 (5 bases). Per the germline V gene, CDR1 is SGHRS and CDR2 is YFSETQ. The CDR3 extends over 15 amino acids. V lost 0 bases to trimming and J lost 2 bases, with 11 bases between them. CDR3 amino acids: CASSLARRTQETQYF. The CDR3 region has the DNA TGCGCCAGCAGCTTGGCCCGACGGACACAAGAGACCCAGTACTTC.

The chain is built from TRBV6-5 and TRBJ1-1; D remains unclear. The CDR3 is 11 residues long. Per the germline V gene, CDR1 is MNHEY and CDR2 is SVGAGI. Trimming left V 6 bases short and J 10 bases short, with 12 bases between. DNA for the CDR3: TGTGCCAGCAGAATCGGATGGGCAGCTTTCTTT. It specifies CASRIGWAAFF.

The rearrangement links TRBV21-1 to TRBJ2-5; whether TRBD1, the table's D call, matches the DNA was not checked. TRBV21-1 is flagged as a pseudogene. CDR3 length equals 15 residues. CDR3 protein: CASRAGTALMETQYF. CDR3 DNA sequence: TGTGCCAGCCGTGCGGGGACAGCCCTCATGGAGACCCAGTACTTC.

This clone appeared a single time. The chain recombines TRBV6-5 with TRBJ1-1; 9 positions agree with TRBD1. J lost 2 bases, V lost 6 bases, and 4 bases had no gene match. Per the germline V gene, CDR1 is MNHEY and CDR2 is SVGAGI. The CDR3 spans 14 residues. In DNA form, the CDR3 reads TGTGCCAGCAGGAACAGGGGGCTAAACACTGAAGCTTTCTTT. It translates to CASRNRGLNTEAFF.

The chain carries TRBV10-3 and TRBJ1-1; TRBD1 might be the D (6 bases). Trimming took 6 bases from V and 4 from J, leaving 18 bases between them. The CDR3 runs 15 residues. CDR1 is ENHRY and CDR2 is SYGVKD in the germline V gene. The CDR3 bases are TGTGCCATCAGCGACCCCGGACAGACAGGCACTGAAGCTTTCTTT. Translating it yields CAISDPGQTGTEAFF.

The chain has TRBV24-1 and TRBJ1-2; perhaps TRBD1 as D (6 bases). Germline values: CDR1 KGHDR, CDR2 SFDVKD. V was pared by 3 bases and J by 5 bases, with 12 bases between. The CDR3 totals 14 residues. The CDR3 here is CATSDRDQGYGYTF. DNA of the CDR3: TGTGCCACCAGTGATCGGGACCAGGGGTATGGCTACACCTTC.